These 21 T cell receptor beta chains were sequenced from one sample in a study of CD8 T cell repertoires and HIV-1 epitope variants (dated by TCRdb to about 2020). Libraries were constructed by the immunoSEQ multiplex PCR assay. TCRdb mirrors the immuneACCESS table, restricted to in-frame sequences. Some clones are absent from its copies; in checked studies, under half trace to an unresolved V gene, and the reason for the others is unknown. The sample table records 6,000 or so clones; about 67% of these occur just once. The ten largest make up 40% to 55% of the sample. Their cognate antigens are unknown. Sequenced material: cultured CD8+ T cells derived from PBMCs. The receptors were sampled from a male donor with HIV.

On this clone itself: The junction departs from the called germline gene at one end, perhaps through a read error. The chain uses TRBV6-5 and TRBJ2-2; either TRBD1 or TRBD2 may supply D (5 bases each). The CDR3 has 12 residues. Germline assignment: CDR1 MNHEY and CDR2 SVGAGI. CDR3 region: CPPRGRTGELFF. The DNA for the CDR3 is TGCCCCCCGAGGGGACGAACCGGGGAGCTGTTTTTT.

The chain joins TRBV6-5 to TRBJ1-5; D gene uncertain. This CDR3 has 13 residues. Trimming shortened V by 6 bases and J by 8 bases, and 14 bases separated the two germline ends. From germline, CDR1 is MNHEY and CDR2 SVGAGI. The CDR3 region has the DNA TGTGCCAGCAGCGGTCGAAGGGAAGAGCCCCAGCATTTT. Translated, it gives CASSGRREEPQHF.

This chain connects TRBV29-1 to TRBJ1-4; no reliable D call. The CDR3 covers 15 residues. Trimming shortened V by 6 bases and J by 1 base, and 15 bases separated the two germline ends. Per germline, CDR1 SQVTM and CDR2 ANQGSEA. CDR3 protein: CSVREEGGTNEKLFF. CDR3 DNA sequence: TGCAGCGTCCGAGAGGAGGGAGGAACTAATGAAAAACTGTTTTTT.

By share, this clone counts as large. The V and J genes are TRBV28 and TRBJ1-2, with unresolved D. The CDR3 runs to 16 residues. CDR1 and CDR2 (germline): MDHEN, SYDVKM. With 5 bases removed from V and 1 base from J, the gap between germline ends came to 17 bases. The CDR3 is CASSLMPLDYNYGYTF. CDR3 DNA sequence: TGTGCCAGCAGTCTCATGCCCCTGGACTATAACTATGGCTACACCTTC.

The genes are TRBV5-6 and TRBJ2-2; TRBD1 agrees at 9 bases. V lost 4 bases to trimming and J lost 1 base; unmatched junction nucleotides: 2. This CDR3 spans 15 amino acids. Germline loops: CDR1 SGHDT, CDR2 YYEEEE. The CDR3 reads CASSLDRGNTGELFF. Written as DNA, the CDR3 is TGTGCCAGCAGCCTGGACAGGGGGAACACCGGGGAGCTGTTTTTT.

The rearrangement links TRBV18 to TRBJ2-7; D gene ambiguous. The CDR3 length is 16 residues. Germline values: CDR1 KGHSH, CDR2 LQKENI. V was shortened by 3 bases and J by 3 bases, with 18 bases between the two germline ends. The CDR3 region has the DNA TGTGCCAGCTCACCCGCCTTCGGGTCAGAATACTACGAGCAGTACTTC. It specifies CASSPAFGSEYYEQYF.

The V and J genes are TRBV15 and TRBJ1-2; D gene unclear. CDR1 and CDR2 (germline): LNHNV, YYDKDF (reference sequence). This CDR3 is built from 13 residues. V shed 5 bases and J shed 8 bases, with 15 bases lying between them. CDR3 in amino acids: CATSPRLLGGYTF. In DNA form, the CDR3 reads TGTGCCACCAGCCCACGATTGCTGGGCGGCTACACCTTC.

This clone has only one observation. The chain couples TRBV27 to TRBJ2-7; TRBD1 matches 7 bases. The germline gives CDR1 MNHEY, CDR2 SMNVEV (reference sequence). The junction had 5 bases not matched to a gene; V was cut back by 9 bases and J by 0 bases. The CDR3 runs 13 residues. CDR3 protein: CASTDRVSYEQYF. CDR3 bases: TGTGCCAGTACCGACAGGGTCTCCTACGAGCAGTACTTC.

This clone was recorded only once. The chain combines TRBV28 with TRBJ1-1; D unresolved. The CDR3 spans 14 residues. V lost 5 bases to trimming and J lost 0 bases, with 10 bases between them. The V gene's germline CDR1 is MDHEN and CDR2 SYDVKM. CDR3 region: CASSTRVMNTEAFF. The CDR3 DNA follows: TGTGCCAGCAGTACCCGGGTCATGAACACTGAAGCTTTCTTT. Looking up the rest from reference TRBV28 and TRBJ1-1 gives the full variable domain: DVKVTQSSRYLVKRTGEKVFLECVQDMDHENMFWYRQDPGLGLRLIYFSYDVKMKEKGDIPEGYSVSREKKERFSLILESASTNQTSMYLCASSTRVMNTEAFFGQGTRLTVV.

This sequence joins TRBV9 and TRBJ2-2; TRBD2 aligns across 9 bases. CDR3 size: 15 residues. The germline gives CDR1 SGDLS, CDR2 YYNGEE. With V trimmed by 5 bases and J by 5 bases, 7 bases remained unmatched. The DNA of the CDR3 is TGTGCCAGCAGTCTGTCTAGCGGGGTTACCGGGGAGCTGTTTTTT. Its translation: CASSLSSGVTGELFF. Complete variable domain (other parts from reference TRBV9 and TRBJ2-2): DSGVTQTPKHLITATGQRVTLRCSPRSGDLSVYWYQQSLDQGLQFLIQYYNGEERAKGNILERFSAQQFPDLHSELNLSSLELGDSALYFCASSLSSGVTGELFFGEGSRLTVL.

The V and J genes are TRBV11-2 and TRBJ2-2, with unresolved D. CDR1 is SGHAT, CDR2 FQNNGV, per germline. This CDR3 has 14 amino acids. Trimming pared 3 bases from V and 5 bases from J, leaving 10 bases between. CDR3 nucleotide sequence: TGTGCCAGCAGCTTTCTCGGGTATACCGGGGAGCTGTTTTTT. Protein: CASSFLGYTGELFF.

The chain links TRBV6-5 to TRBJ2-2; D gene uncertain. Trimming took 6 bases from V and 5 from J, leaving 13 bases between them. Germline V gene data show CDR1 as MNHEY and CDR2 as SVGAGI. The CDR3 has 14 residues. CDR3 sequence (DNA): TGTGCCAGCAGGTCTACTTCGGCAACCGGGGAGCTGTTTTTT. This encodes CASRSTSATGELFF.

The chain couples TRBV28 to TRBJ1-1; a possible D gene is TRBD1 (5 bases). Germline values: CDR1 MDHEN, CDR2 SYDVKM. This CDR3 has 13 amino acids. Between the trimmed V and J ends, which lost 3 bases and 1 base, there was a span of 6 bases. The CDR3 region has the DNA TGTGCCAGCAGTTTGACAGAGAACACTGAAGCTTTCTTT. Residues: CASSLTENTEAFF.

The gene calls are TRBV27 and TRBJ1-4, with a tentative D call TRBD1 (6 bases). Trimming took 3 bases from V and 8 from J, leaving 16 bases between them. Germline-derived CDR1 and CDR2 are MNHEY and SMNVEV (reference sequence). The length of the CDR3 is 15 residues. The CDR3: CASSFDREGQEKLFF. The CDR3 DNA follows: TGTGCCAGCAGTTTTGATAGGGAAGGACAGGAAAAACTGTTTTTT.

This clone has just one count. The chain uses TRBV28 and TRBJ2-7; D is undetermined. Trimming removed 5 bases at V and 2 bases at J, with 13 bases between. The CDR3 has 14 residues. Germline values: CDR1 MDHEN, CDR2 SYDVKM. The CDR3 loop reads CASSNGPNPYEQYF. The CDR3 nucleotides are TGTGCCAGCAGTAACGGACCAAACCCCTACGAGCAGTACTTC.

This chain joins TRBV7-2 and TRBJ2-7, with a weak D call TRBD1 (5 bases). CDR1 is SGHTA, CDR2 FQGNSA, per germline. Trimming took off 5 bases at V and 1 base at J, with 9 bases between the two ends. This CDR3 spans 13 amino acids. CDR3 in amino acids: CASSPGLSYEQYF. The CDR3 DNA reads TGTGCCAGCAGCCCAGGGTTATCCTACGAGCAGTACTTC.

This clone was seen a single time. The CDR3 sequence is CASSYGGLSYGYTF. In DNA, the CDR3 is TGCGCCAGCAGTTATGGCGGGCTTTCCTATGGCTACACCTTC. The rearrangement links TRBV5-1 to TRBJ1-2, with no clear D. The ends were cut back, 5 bases at V and 4 bases at J, with 15 bases in the middle. Per germline, CDR1 SGHRS and CDR2 YFSETQ. The CDR3 loop spans 14 amino acids.

In its sample, this clone was seen a few times. The chain carries TRBV6-5 and TRBJ1-2; the D gene is possibly TRBD1 (6 bases). The V and J ends lost 8 bases and 4 bases respectively, with 11 bases between them. The CDR3 has 12 residues. Germline V CDR1 and CDR2: MNHEY, SVGAGI. Here the CDR3 DNA reads TGTGCCAGCCGACAGGAGAGCTATGGCTACACCTTC. It encodes CASRQESYGYTF.

The V and J genes are TRBV27 and TRBJ1-5; D not resolved. The CDR3 is 16 residues long. Trimming took off 2 bases at V and 0 bases at J, with 11 bases between the two ends. CDR1 and CDR2 from the germline V gene are MNHEY and SMNVEV (reference sequence). The CDR3 region has the DNA TGTGCCAGCAGTTTAAGGAGGGCAGATAGCAATCAGCCCCAGCATTTT. Translation: CASSLRRADSNQPQHF.

V gene TRBV7-6 combines with J gene TRBJ2-2; D gene uncertain. V shed 4 bases and J shed 5 bases, with 20 bases lying between them. Germline CDR1 is SGHVS and CDR2 is FNYEAQ. The CDR3 totals 17 residues. CDR3 protein: CASSSDLTELGTGELFF. In DNA form, the CDR3 reads TGTGCCAGCAGCTCCGATTTGACCGAACTGGGGACCGGGGAGCTGTTTTTT.

The V gene is TRBV4-3, the J gene TRBJ1-1; no reliable D call. With 0 bases removed from V and 7 bases from J, the gap between germline ends came to 9 bases. The CDR3 extends over 13 amino acids. Germline V lookup: CDR1 LGHNA, CDR2 YSLEER. The CDR3 here is CASSQESFGEAFF. The CDR3 DNA sequence: TGCGCCAGCAGCCAAGAAAGTTTCGGTGAAGCTTTCTTT.